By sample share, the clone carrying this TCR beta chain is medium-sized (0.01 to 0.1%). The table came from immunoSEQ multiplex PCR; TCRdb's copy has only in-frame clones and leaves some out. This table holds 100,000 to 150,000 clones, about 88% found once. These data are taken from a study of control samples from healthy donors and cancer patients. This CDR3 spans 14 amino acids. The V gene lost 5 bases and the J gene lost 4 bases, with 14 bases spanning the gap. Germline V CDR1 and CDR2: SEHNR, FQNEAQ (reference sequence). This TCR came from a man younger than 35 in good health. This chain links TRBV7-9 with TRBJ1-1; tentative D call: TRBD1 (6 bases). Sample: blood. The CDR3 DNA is TGTGCCAGCAGCCAAGAGGGGGTCGGCACTGAAGCTTTCTTT. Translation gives CASSQEGVGTEAFF.